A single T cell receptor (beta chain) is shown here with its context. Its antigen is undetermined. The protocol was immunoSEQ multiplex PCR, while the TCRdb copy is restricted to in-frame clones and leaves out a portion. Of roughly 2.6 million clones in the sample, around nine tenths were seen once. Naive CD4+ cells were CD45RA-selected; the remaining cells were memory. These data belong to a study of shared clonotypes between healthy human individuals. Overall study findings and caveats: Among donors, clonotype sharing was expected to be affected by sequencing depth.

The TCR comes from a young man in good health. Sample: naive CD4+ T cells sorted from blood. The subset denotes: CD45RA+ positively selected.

The chain's CDR3 is CASSLSAGGPQETQYF. In nucleotides, the CDR3 is TGTGCCAGCAGCTTAAGTGCGGGGGGGCCCCAAGAGACCCAGTACTTC. This chain connects TRBV7-2 to TRBJ2-5; 9 bases map to TRBD2. With V trimmed by 2 bases and J by 1 base, 5 bases remained unmatched. Germline CDR1 and CDR2: SGHTA and FQGNSA. The CDR3 has 16 amino acids.